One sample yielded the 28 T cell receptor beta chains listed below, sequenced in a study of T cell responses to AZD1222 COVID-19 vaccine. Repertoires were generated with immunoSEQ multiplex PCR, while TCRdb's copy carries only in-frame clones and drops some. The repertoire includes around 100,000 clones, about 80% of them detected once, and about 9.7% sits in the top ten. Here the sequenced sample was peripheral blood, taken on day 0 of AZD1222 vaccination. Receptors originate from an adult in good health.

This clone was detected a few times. CDR3 residues: CASSLGRVYEQYF. The CDR3 bases are TGTGCCAGCAGTTTGGGTCGGGTCTACGAGCAGTACTTC. The chain couples TRBV28 to TRBJ2-7; unclear D gene. This CDR3 contains 13 residues. Trimming left V 3 bases short and J 3 bases short, with 9 bases between. Germline V CDR1 and CDR2: MDHEN, SYDVKM. Full variable domain (missing parts from reference TRBV28 and TRBJ2-7): DVKVTQSSRYLVKRTGEKVFLECVQDMDHENMFWYRQDPGLGLRLIYFSYDVKMKEKGDIPEGYSVSREKKERFSLILESASTNQTSMYLCASSLGRVYEQYFGPGTRLTVT.

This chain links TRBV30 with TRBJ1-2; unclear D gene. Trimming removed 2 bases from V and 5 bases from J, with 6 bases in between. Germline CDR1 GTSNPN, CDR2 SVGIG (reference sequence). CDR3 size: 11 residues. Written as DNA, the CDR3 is TGTGCCTGGAGTCGTCGTTATGGCTACACCTTC. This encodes CAWSRRYGYTF.

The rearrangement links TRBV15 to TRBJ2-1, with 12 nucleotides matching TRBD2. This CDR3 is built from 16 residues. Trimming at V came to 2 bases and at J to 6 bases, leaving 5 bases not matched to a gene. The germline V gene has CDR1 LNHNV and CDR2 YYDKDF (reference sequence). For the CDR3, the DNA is TGTGCCACCAGCAGACGACTAGCGGGAGACCCCAATGAGCAGTTCTTC. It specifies CATSRRLAGDPNEQFF.

In DNA form, the CDR3 reads TGTGCCATCAGTGAACAGGGCGATAATTCACCCCTCCACTTT. Encoded protein: CAISEQGDNSPLHF. This chain uses TRBV10-3 with TRBJ1-6; D possibly corresponds to TRBD1 (6 bases). The CDR3 runs to 14 residues. Trimming stripped 3 bases from V and 5 bases from J, with 8 bases between. Germline assignment: CDR1 ENHRY and CDR2 SYGVKD.

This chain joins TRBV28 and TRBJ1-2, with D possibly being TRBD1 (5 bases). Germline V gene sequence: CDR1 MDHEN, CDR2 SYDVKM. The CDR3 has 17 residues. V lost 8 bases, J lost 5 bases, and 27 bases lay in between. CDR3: CASRGDAGEGLWYGYTF. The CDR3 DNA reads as TGTGCCAGCCGAGGGGACGCGGGAGAGGGGTTGTGGTATGGCTACACCTTC.

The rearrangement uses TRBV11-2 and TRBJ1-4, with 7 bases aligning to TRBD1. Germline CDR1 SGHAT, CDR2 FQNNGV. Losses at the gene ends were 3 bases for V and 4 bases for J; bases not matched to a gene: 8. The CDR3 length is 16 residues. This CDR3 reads CASSLGPGQINEKLFF. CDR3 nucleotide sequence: TGTGCCAGCAGCTTGGGACCGGGACAGATTAATGAAAAACTGTTTTTT.

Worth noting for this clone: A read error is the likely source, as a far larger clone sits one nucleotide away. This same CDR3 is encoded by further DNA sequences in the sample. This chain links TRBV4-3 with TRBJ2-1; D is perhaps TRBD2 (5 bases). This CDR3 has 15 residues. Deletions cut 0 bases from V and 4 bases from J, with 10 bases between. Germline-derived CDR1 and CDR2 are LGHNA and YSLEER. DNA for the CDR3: TGCGCCAGCAGCCAAGATCTAGGACTTTACAATGAGCAGTTCTTC. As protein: CASSQDLGLYNEQFF.

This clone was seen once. CDR3 sequence reads: CARSLVSNLRQAEYSPLHF. Written as DNA, the CDR3 is TGTGCCAGAAGCTTGGTCAGCAACCTCCGGCAAGCCGAATACTCACCCCTCCACTTT. The genes are TRBV5-3 and TRBJ1-6; D remains unclear. TRBV5-3 is noted as an ORF with a role that remains uncertain. CDR3 length: 19 residues. Trimming removed 0 bases from V and 10 bases from J, with 26 bases in between.

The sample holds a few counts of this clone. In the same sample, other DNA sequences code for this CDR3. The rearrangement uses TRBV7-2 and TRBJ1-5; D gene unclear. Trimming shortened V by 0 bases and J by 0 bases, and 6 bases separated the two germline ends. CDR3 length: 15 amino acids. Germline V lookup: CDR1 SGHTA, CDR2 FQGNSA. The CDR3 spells CASSLADYSNQPQHF. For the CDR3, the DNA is TGTGCCAGCAGCTTAGCAGATTATAGCAATCAGCCCCAGCATTTT.

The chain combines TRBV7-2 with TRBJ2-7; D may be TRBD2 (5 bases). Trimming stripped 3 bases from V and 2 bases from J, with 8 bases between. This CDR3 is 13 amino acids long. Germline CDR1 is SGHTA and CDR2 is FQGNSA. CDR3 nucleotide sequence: TGTGCCAGCAGCTTCGCAGCGGCCTACGAGCAGTACTTC. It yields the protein CASSFAAAYEQYF.

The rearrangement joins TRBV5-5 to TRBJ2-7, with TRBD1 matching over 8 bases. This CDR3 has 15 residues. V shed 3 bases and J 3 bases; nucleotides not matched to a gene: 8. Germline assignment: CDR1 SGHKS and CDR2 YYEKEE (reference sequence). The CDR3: CASSSDRVPRYEQYF. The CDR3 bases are TGTGCCAGCAGCTCGGACAGGGTTCCCCGCTACGAGCAGTACTTC. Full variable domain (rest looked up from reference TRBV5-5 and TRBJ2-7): DAGVTQSPTHLIKTRGQQVTLRCSPISGHKSVSWYQQVLGQGPQFIFQYYEKEERGRGNFPDRFSARQFPNYSSELNVNALLLGDSALYLCASSSDRVPRYEQYFGPGTRLTVT.

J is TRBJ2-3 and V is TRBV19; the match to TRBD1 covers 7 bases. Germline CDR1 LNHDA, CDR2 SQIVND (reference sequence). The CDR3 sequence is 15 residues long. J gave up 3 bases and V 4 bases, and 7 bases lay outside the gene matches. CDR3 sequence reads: CASSKIEGATDTQYF. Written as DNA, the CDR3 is TGTGCCAGTAGTAAAATTGAGGGGGCGACAGATACGCAGTATTTT.

The CDR3 loop reads CASSLRGGGNQPQHF. CDR3 nucleotide sequence: TGTGCCAGCAGCTTGCGCGGTGGGGGCAATCAGCCCCAGCATTTT. J is TRBJ1-5 and V is TRBV5-8; D uncertain. This CDR3 contains 15 residues. The V end was cut by 1 base, the J end by 2 bases, with 10 bases between. The germline V gene encodes CDR1 SGHTS and CDR2 YDEGEE.

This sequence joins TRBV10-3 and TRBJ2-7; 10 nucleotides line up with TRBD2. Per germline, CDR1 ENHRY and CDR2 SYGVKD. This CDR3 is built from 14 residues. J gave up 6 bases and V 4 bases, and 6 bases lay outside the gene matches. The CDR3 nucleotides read TGTGCCATCAGTGGGCTAGCGGGAGCCTCCGAGCAGTACTTC. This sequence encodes CAISGLAGASEQYF.

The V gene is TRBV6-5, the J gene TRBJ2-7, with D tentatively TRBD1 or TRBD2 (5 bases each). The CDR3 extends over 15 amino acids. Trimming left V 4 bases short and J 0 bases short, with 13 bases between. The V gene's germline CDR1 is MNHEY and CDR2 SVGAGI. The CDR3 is CASSLGPTDSYEQYF. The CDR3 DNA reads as TGTGCCAGCAGTTTGGGACCGACGGACTCCTACGAGCAGTACTTC.

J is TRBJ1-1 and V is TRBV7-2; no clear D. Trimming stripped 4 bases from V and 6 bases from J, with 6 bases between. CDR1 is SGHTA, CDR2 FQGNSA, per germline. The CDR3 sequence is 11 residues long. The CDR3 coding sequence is TGTGCCAGCAGCTGGGTGGCTGAAGCTTTCTTT. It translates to CASSWVAEAFF.

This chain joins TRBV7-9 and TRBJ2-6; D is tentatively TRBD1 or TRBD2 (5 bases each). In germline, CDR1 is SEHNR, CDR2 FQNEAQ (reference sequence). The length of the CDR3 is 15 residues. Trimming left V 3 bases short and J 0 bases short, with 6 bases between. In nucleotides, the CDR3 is TGTGCCAGCAGCTTTGGGGGCTCTGGGGCCAACGTCCTGACTTTC. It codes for CASSFGGSGANVLTF.

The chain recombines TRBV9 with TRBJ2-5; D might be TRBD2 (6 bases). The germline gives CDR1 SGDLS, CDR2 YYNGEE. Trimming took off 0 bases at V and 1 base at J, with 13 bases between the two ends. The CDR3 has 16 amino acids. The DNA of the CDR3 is TGTGCCAGCAGCGTAGCTCCAGCGGAGGGCCAAGAGACCCAGTACTTC. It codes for CASSVAPAEGQETQYF.

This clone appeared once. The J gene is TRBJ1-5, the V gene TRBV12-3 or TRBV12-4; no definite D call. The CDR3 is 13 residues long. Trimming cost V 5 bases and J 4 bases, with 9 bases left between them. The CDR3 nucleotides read TGTGCCAGCAGTCCACAGTATAATCAGCCCCAGCATTTT. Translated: CASSPQYNQPQHF.

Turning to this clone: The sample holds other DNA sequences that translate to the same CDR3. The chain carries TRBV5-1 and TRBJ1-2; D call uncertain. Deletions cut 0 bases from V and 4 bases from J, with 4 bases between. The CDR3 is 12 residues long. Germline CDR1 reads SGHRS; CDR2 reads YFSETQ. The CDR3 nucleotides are TGCGCCAGCAGCTTGGATGTCTATGGCTACACCTTC. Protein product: CASSLDVYGYTF.

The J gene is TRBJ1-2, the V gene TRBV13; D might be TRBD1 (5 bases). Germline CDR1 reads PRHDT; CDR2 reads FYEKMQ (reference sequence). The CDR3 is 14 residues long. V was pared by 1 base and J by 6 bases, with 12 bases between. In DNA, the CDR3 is TGTGCCAGCAGCTTAGTGGCAGGGACCCATGGCTACACCTTC. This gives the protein CASSLVAGTHGYTF.

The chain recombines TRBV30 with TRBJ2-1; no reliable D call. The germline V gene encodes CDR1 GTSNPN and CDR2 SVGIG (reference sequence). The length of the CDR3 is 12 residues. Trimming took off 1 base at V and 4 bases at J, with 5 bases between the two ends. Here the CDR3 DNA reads TGTGCCTGGAGTGCGACGTACAATGAGCAGTTCTTC. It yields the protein CAWSATYNEQFF. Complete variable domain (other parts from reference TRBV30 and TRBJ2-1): SQTIHQWPATLVQPVGSPLSLECTVEGTSNPNLYWYRQAAGRGLQLLFYSVGIGQISSEVPQNLSASRPQDRQFILSSKKLLLSDSGFYLCAWSATYNEQFFGPGTRLTVL.

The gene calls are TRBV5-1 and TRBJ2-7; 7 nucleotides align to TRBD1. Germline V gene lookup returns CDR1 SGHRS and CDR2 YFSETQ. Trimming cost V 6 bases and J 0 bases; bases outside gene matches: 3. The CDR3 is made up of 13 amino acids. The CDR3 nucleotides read TGCGCCAGCAATAGGGACAGCTCCTACGAGCAGTACTTC. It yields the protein CASNRDSSYEQYF.

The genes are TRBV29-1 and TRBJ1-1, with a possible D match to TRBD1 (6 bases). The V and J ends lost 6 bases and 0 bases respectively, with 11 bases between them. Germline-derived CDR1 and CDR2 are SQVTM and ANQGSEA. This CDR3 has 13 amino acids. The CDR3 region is CSVDRQLNTEAFF. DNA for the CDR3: TGCAGCGTGGACAGACAACTGAACACTGAAGCTTTCTTT. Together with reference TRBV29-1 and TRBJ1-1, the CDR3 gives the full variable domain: SAVISQKPSRDICQRGTSLTIQCQVDSQVTMMFWYRQQPGQSLTLIATANQGSEATYESGFVIDKFPISRPNLTFSTLTVSNMSPEDSSIYLCSVDRQLNTEAFFGQGTRLTVV.

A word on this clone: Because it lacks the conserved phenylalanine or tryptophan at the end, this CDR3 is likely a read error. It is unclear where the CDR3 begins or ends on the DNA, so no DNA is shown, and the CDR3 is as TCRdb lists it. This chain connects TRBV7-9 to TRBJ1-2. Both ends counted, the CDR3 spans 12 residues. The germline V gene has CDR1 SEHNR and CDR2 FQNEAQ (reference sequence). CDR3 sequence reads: CASSRDLRDFFV.

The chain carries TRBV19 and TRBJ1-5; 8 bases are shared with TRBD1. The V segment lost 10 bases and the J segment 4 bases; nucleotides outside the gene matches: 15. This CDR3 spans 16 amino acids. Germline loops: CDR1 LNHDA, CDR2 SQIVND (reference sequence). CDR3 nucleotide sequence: TGTGCCACCCGAAGGGGACCGGGACAGGAAAATCAGCCCCAGCATTTT. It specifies CATRRGPGQENQPQHF.

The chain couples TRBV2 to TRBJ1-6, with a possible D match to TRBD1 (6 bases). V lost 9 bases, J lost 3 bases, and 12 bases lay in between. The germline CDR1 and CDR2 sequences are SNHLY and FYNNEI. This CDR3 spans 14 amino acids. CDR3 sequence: CASTTGNYNSPLHF. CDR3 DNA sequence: TGTGCCAGTACCACAGGGAACTATAATTCACCCCTCCACTTT.

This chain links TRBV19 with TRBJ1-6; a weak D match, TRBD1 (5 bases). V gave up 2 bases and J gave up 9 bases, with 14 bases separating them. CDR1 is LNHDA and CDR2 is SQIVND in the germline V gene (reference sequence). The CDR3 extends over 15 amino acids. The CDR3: CASSIRWGRGSPLHF. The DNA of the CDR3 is TGTGCCAGTAGTATACGTTGGGGGAGAGGTTCACCCCTCCACTTT.